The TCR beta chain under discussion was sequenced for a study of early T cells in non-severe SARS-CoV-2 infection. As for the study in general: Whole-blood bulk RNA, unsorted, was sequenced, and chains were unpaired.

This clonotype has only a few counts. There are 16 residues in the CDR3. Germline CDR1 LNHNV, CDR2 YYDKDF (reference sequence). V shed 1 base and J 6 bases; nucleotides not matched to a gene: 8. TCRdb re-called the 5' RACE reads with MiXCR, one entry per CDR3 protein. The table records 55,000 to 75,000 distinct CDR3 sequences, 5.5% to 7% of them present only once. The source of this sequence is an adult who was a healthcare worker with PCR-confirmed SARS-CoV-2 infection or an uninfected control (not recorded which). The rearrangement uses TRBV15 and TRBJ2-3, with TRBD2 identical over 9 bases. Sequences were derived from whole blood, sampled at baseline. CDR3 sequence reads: CATSRGRAGGLDTQYF. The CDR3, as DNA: TGTGCCACCAGCAGAGGAAGAGCGGGAGGTTTGGATACGCAGTATTTT.